The rows below give T cell receptor beta chains drawn from one sample of a study of shared clonotypes between healthy human individuals. TCRdb keeps only in-frame clones here, not all; method: immunoSEQ multiplex PCR. The sample has roughly 760,000 clones, 74% seen once. Sequences were obtained from memory CD4+ T cells sorted from blood. These receptors were collected from a woman in her twenties or thirties in good health. The CDR3 runs from the conserved cysteine through the conserved F or W. Each record gives: D gene, V gene, clone size, J gene, CDR3 protein, CDR3 DNA. A D gene is named only where the DNA matches it firmly. The listing skips clone size in some rows; elsewhere it reads once, few, many or a size class.

TRBD1	TRBV5-1	NA	TRBJ2-1	CASSAGTGGNEQFF	TGCGCCAGCAGCGCCGGGACAGGGGGGAATGAGCAGTTCTTC
NA	TRBV9	NA	TRBJ2-2	CASSVVAATGELFF	TGTGCCAGCAGCGTAGTAGCGGCGACCGGGGAGCTGTTTTTT
TRBD2	TRBV4-1	NA	TRBJ2-1	CASSPTSGRINPYNEQFF	TGCGCCAGCAGCCCGACTAGCGGGAGAATCAACCCCTACAATGAGCAGTTCTTC
TRBD2	TRBV18	NA	TRBJ2-7	CASSPLRRSGGPYEQYF	TGTGCCAGCTCACCCCTTAGGAGGAGCGGGGGACCCTACGAGCAGTACTTC
NA	TRBV28	NA	TRBJ1-4	CASSRRQISSTNEKLFF	TGTGCCAGCAGCCGCCGACAGATAAGCTCAACTAATGAAAAACTGTTTTTT
NA	TRBV15	NA	TRBJ2-1	CATSRAGLLSYNEQFF	TGTGCCACCAGCAGAGCCGGACTCCTCTCCTACAATGAGCAGTTCTTC
TRBD1	TRBV5-4	NA	TRBJ1-3	CASSGADRGNTIYF	TGTGCCAGCAGCGGGGCGGACAGGGGAAACACCATATATTTT
NA	TRBV30	NA	TRBJ2-1	CAWSGGGPYNEQFF	TGTGCCTGGAGCGGGGGCGGCCCCTACAATGAGCAGTTCTTC
NA	TRBV27	NA	TRBJ2-5	CASSLRPWGRETQYF	TGTGCCAGCAGTTTACGCCCTTGGGGGCGGGAGACCCAGTACTTC
TRBD2	TRBV6-1	few	TRBJ2-1	CASSERHSGSTYNEQFF	TGTGCCAGCAGTGAACGACATAGCGGGAGTACCTACAATGAGCAGTTCTTC
NA	TRBV4-1	NA	TRBJ2-6	CASSQEGSGANVLTF	TGCGCCAGCAGCCAAGAAGGGTCTGGGGCCAACGTCCTGACTTTC
TRBD1	TRBV19	NA	TRBJ1-5	CASKGDSENQPQHF	TGTGCCAGTAAGGGGGACAGCGAAAATCAGCCCCAGCATTTT
TRBD1	TRBV28	NA	TRBJ2-7	CASSVPSTGLREQYF	TGTGCCAGCAGTGTTCCCTCGACAGGGTTGAGGGAGCAGTACTTC
NA	TRBV5-1	NA	TRBJ2-3	CASSAGHLAPTDTQYF	TGCGCCAGCAGCGCCGGACACTTGGCCCCCACAGATACGCAGTATTTT
NA	TRBV4-1	NA	TRBJ1-4	CASSQATGAHLNEKLFF	TGCGCCAGCAGCCAAGCAACTGGGGCGCATCTTAATGAAAAACTGTTTTTT
TRBD1	TRBV11-2	once	TRBJ2-7	CASSLQGAGYEQYF	TGTGCCAGCAGCTTACAGGGGGCAGGTTACGAGCAGTACTTC
NA	TRBV2	NA	TRBJ1-1	CASSSQGPLNTEAFF	TGTGCCAGCAGTTCCCAGGGGCCTCTCAACACTGAAGCTTTCTTT
NA	TRBV28	once	TRBJ1-5	CASSLDGSNQPQHF	TGTGCCAGCAGTTTAGACGGGAGCAATCAGCCCCAGCATTTT
NA	TRBV5-1	NA	TRBJ2-3	CASSLDKLQFDTQYF	TGCGCCAGCAGTTTAGACAAACTTCAGTTCGATACGCAGTATTTT
TRBD2	TRBV4-1	NA	TRBJ2-1	CASSPLDLAGGRDEQFF	TGCGCCAGCAGCCCCCTGGATCTAGCGGGAGGGCGGGATGAGCAGTTCTTC
NA	TRBV28	NA	TRBJ1-1	CASRQGYTEAFF	TGTGCCAGCAGGCAGGGTTACACTGAAGCTTTCTTT
TRBD2	TRBV5-1	many	TRBJ2-5	CASSRTREETQYF	TGCGCCAGCAGCCGGACTAGGGAGGAGACCCAGTACTTC
TRBD2	TRBV25-1	NA	TRBJ2-4	CASGTSGNIQYF	TGTGCCAGCGGGACTAGCGGAAACATTCAGTACTTC
NA	TRBV6-5	NA	TRBJ2-3	CASSYSLTAYPDTQYF	TGTGCCAGCAGTTACTCACTAACAGCCTATCCAGATACGCAGTATTTT
NA	TRBV30	few	TRBJ1-4	CAWRGTESSNEKLFF	TGTGCCTGGAGAGGGACCGAGTCTTCTAATGAAAAACTGTTTTTT
TRBD1	TRBV29-1	few	TRBJ1-3	CSVGEQGTGNTIYF	TGCAGCGTTGGGGAACAGGGGACTGGAAACACCATATATTTT
NA	TRBV11-2	NA	TRBJ1-5	CASSLEIVDRDDNQPQHF	TGTGCCAGCAGCTTAGAAATAGTCGATAGGGACGACAATCAGCCCCAGCATTTT
TRBD1	TRBV9	NA	TRBJ1-4	CASSVSGQGLEKLFF	TGTGCCAGCAGCGTATCGGGACAGGGACTCGAAAAACTGTTTTTT
NA	TRBV5-4	few	TRBJ2-3	CASSLAGLQRRITDTQYF	TGTGCCAGCAGCTTGGCCGGGCTCCAACGGAGGATCACAGATACGCAGTATTTT
NA	TRBV19	NA	TRBJ1-2	CASSRDGQNPYGYTF	TGTGCCAGTAGTCGGGACGGACAAAACCCTTATGGCTACACCTTC
TRBD2	TRBV30	NA	TRBJ2-5	CAWSPSGRETQYF	TGTGCCTGGAGCCCCAGCGGGAGAGAGACCCAGTACTTC
NA	TRBV6-4	many	TRBJ1-2	CASSRTAYGDYGYTF	TGTGCCAGCAGTAGGACAGCCTACGGGGACTATGGCTACACCTTC
NA	TRBV7-2	NA	TRBJ2-3	CASSDPVGADTQYF	TGTGCCAGCAGCGATCCTGTCGGGGCAGATACGCAGTATTTT
NA	TRBV6-4	NA	TRBJ2-1	CASSEMGGADEQFF	TGTGCCAGCAGTGAGATGGGGGGGGCGGATGAGCAGTTCTTC
TRBD1	TRBV2	few	TRBJ2-2	CASRGTGATDTGELFF	TGTGCCAGCAGGGGAACAGGGGCGACGGACACCGGGGAGCTGTTTTTT
NA	TRBV6-5	NA	TRBJ2-2	CASSYSTPPRELFF	TGTGCCAGCAGTTACTCGACCCCTCCCAGGGAGCTGTTTTTT
TRBD1	TRBV18	NA	TRBJ2-1	CASSPGQGGYNEQFF	TGTGCCAGCTCACCCGGACAGGGTGGCTACAATGAGCAGTTCTTC
TRBD1	TRBV2	NA	TRBJ2-1	CASSGETGQGRLNEQFF	TGTGCCAGCAGCGGCGAGACGGGACAGGGCCGTTTGAATGAGCAGTTCTTC
NA	TRBV19	NA	TRBJ1-1	CASSIRGPGAFF	TGTGCCAGTAGTATCCGTGGTCCCGGAGCTTTCTTT
TRBD2	TRBV5-1	NA	TRBJ2-2	CASSLRVAGVTGELFF	TGCGCCAGCAGCTTGAGGGTGGCGGGAGTTACCGGGGAGCTGTTTTTT
TRBD2	TRBV30	NA	TRBJ2-7	CAWSPGTTFYEQYF	TGTGCCTGGAGCCCCGGGACTACCTTCTACGAGCAGTACTTC
NA	TRBV10-3	NA	TRBJ1-3	CAISGGTRFSGNTIYF	TGTGCCATCAGTGGAGGGACACGCTTTTCTGGAAACACCATATATTTT
NA	TRBV6-1	NA	TRBJ2-3	CASSGSTDTQYF	TGTGCCAGCAGTGGAAGCACAGATACGCAGTATTTT
NA	TRBV4-2	NA	TRBJ2-7	CASSQAGVASYEQYF	TGTGCCAGCAGCCAAGCGGGAGTGGCCTCCTACGAGCAGTACTTC
NA	TRBV30	NA	TRBJ1-2	CAWSPVGPGNYGYTF	TGTGCCTGGAGTCCCGTAGGTCCGGGGAACTATGGCTACACCTTC
NA	TRBV5-1	NA	TRBJ2-2	CASSLQGTTGELFF	TGCGCCAGCAGCCTACAGGGTACCACCGGGGAGCTGTTTTTT
TRBD2	TRBV28	NA	TRBJ2-7	CASREREYFYEQYF	TGTGCCAGCAGAGAGCGGGAGTACTTCTACGAGCAGTACTTC
TRBD1	TRBV27	once	TRBJ2-5	CASSTVIRGSKQTQYF	TGTGCCAGCAGCACCGTAATCAGGGGGAGCAAGCAGACCCAGTACTTC
NA	TRBV11-2	NA	TRBJ2-7	CASSSSRDSRNEQYF	TGTGCCAGCAGCTCAAGCCGCGACAGCCGTAACGAGCAGTACTTC
NA	TRBV9	NA	TRBJ2-5	CASSRRGGETQYF	TGTGCCAGCAGCCGGAGAGGGGGAGAGACCCAGTACTTC
TRBD2	TRBV18	NA	TRBJ2-7	CASSLKRGSYEQYF	TGTGCCAGCTCCCTTAAGCGGGGATCCTACGAGCAGTACTTC
NA	TRBV27	NA	TRBJ2-3	CASSFDGSPSSTDTQYF	TGTGCCAGCAGTTTCGACGGGAGCCCTTCTAGCACAGATACGCAGTATTTT
TRBD2	TRBV5-1	once	TRBJ2-3	CASSLALAGIIDTQYF	TGCGCCAGCAGCTTGGCCCTAGCGGGAATCATAGATACGCAGTATTTT
TRBD2	TRBV27	NA	TRBJ2-2	CASSFYGGTGELFF	TGTGCCAGCAGTTTTTACGGGGGGACCGGGGAGCTGTTTTTT
TRBD2	TRBV7-8	NA	TRBJ2-1	CASSTRLRGRRENEQFF	TGTGCCAGCAGCACACGCCTTCGGGGTAGGCGGGAGAATGAGCAGTTCTTC
NA	TRBV10-1	NA	TRBJ2-2	CASSGPTGELFF	TGCGCCAGCAGCGGTCCCACCGGGGAGCTGTTTTTT
NA	TRBV11-2	once	TRBJ2-3	CASSLVGVDRTQYF	TGTGCCAGCAGCTTAGTGGGCGTGGATAGGACGCAGTATTTT
NA	TRBV7-3	NA	TRBJ2-2	CASSPMMQGGTGELFF	TGTGCCAGCAGCCCCATGATGCAGGGTGGGACCGGGGAGCTGTTTTTT
NA	TRBV6-5	NA	TRBJ1-1	CASRSNTEAFF	TGTGCCAGCAGATCCAACACTGAAGCTTTCTTT
TRBD1	TRBV7-9	NA	TRBJ2-7	CASSPLDRDYEQYF	TGTGCCAGCAGCCCCCTCGACAGGGACTACGAGCAGTACTTC